The T cell receptor beta chain under discussion was sequenced for a study of blood T cell repertoires in COVID-19. The CDR3 runs 13 residues. V lost 0 bases and J 5 bases, leaving 8 bases between the germline ends. Germline CDR1 SEHNR, CDR2 FQNEAQ (reference sequence). Libraries were prepared by immunoSEQ multiplex PCR; TCRdb keeps only in-frame clonotypes and omits some of them. The sample consists of around 97,000 clones, roughly 87% of them appearing once. This sequence was found in a woman at least 80 years old in a cohort sampled during active COVID-19. The sample taken for sequencing was peripheral blood. This chain joins TRBV7-9 and TRBJ2-7; a weak D match, TRBD1 (5 bases). CDR3 protein: CASSLAGVHEQYF. CDR3 nucleotides: TGTGCCAGCAGCTTAGCAGGGGTCCACGAGCAGTACTTC.